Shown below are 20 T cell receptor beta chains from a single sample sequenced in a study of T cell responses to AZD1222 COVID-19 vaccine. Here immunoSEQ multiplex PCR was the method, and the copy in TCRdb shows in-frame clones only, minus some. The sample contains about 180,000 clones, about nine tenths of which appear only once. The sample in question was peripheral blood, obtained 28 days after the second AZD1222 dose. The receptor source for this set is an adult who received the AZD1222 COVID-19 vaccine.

CDR3 protein: CASSQDPDRTHGYTF. The CDR3 DNA sequence: TGCGCCAGCAGCCAAGATCCCGACAGGACCCATGGCTACACCTTC. The V and J genes are TRBV4-1 and TRBJ1-2; possible D gene TRBD1, 6 bases. There are 15 residues in the CDR3. CDR1 is MGHRA and CDR2 is YSYEKL in the germline V gene. Deletions cut 0 bases from V and 6 bases from J, with 14 bases between.

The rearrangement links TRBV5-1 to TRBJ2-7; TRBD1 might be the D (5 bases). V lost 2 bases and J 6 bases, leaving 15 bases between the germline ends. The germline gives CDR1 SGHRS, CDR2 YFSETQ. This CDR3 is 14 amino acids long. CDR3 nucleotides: TGCGCCAGCAGCTTTCGGACAACCCCGACCGAGCAGTACTTC. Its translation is CASSFRTTPTEQYF.

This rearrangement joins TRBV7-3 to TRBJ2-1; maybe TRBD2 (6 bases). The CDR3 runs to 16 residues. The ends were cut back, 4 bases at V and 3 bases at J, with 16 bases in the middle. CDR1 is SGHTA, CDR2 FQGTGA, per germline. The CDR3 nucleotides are TGTGCCAGCAGCTCCTCGCGGGGAAGCGTCTACAATGAGCAGTTCTTC. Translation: CASSSSRGSVYNEQFF.

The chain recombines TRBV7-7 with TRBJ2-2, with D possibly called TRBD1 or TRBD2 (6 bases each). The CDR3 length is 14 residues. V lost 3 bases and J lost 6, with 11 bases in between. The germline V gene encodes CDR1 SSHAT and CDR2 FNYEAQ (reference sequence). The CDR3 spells CASSLTGAAGELFF. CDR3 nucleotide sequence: TGTGCCAGCAGCTTGACGGGGGCAGCCGGGGAGCTGTTTTTT.

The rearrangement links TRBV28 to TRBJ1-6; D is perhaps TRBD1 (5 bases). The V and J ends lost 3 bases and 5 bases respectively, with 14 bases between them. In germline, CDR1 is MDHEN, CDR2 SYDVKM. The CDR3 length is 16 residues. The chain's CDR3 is CASSFIGAVNNSPLHF. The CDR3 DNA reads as TGTGCCAGCAGTTTTATTGGGGCGGTTAATAATTCACCCCTCCACTTT.

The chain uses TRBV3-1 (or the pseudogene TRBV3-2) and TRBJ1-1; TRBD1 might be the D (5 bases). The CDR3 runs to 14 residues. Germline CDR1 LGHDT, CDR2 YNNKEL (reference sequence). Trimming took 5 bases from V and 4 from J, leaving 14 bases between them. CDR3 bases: TGTGCCAGCAGCGCCGTAGACAGAGGCACTGAAGCTTTCTTT. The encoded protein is CASSAVDRGTEAFF.

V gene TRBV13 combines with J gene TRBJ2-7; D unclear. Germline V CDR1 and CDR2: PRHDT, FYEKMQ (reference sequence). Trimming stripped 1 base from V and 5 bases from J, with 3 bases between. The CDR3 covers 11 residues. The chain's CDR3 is CASSLDDEQYF. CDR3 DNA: TGTGCCAGCAGCTTAGATGACGAGCAGTACTTC.

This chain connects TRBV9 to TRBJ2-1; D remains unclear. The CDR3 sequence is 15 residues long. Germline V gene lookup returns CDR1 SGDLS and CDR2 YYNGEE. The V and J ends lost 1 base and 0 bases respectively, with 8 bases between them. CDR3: CASSVQAVSYNEQFF. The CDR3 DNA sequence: TGTGCCAGCAGCGTACAGGCGGTCTCCTACAATGAGCAGTTCTTC.

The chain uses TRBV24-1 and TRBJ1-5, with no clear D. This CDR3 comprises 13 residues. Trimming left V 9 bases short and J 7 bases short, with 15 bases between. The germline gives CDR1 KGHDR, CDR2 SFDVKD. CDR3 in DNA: TGTGCCACCCAGGCCGAGGTGGAGCAGCCCCAGCATTTT. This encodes CATQAEVEQPQHF.

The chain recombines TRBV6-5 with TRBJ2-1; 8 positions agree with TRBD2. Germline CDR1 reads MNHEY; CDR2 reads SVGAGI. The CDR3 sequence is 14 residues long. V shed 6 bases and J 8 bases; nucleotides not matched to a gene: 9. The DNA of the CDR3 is TGTGCCAGCAGGTATAGCGGGATAGTCGATGAGCAGTTCTTC. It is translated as CASRYSGIVDEQFF.

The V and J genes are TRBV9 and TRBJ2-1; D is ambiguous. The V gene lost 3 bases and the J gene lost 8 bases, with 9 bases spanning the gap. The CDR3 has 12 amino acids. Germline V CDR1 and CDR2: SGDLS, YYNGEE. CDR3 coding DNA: TGTGCCAGCAGCGGAGACGGCGATGAGCAGTTCTTC. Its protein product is CASSGDGDEQFF.

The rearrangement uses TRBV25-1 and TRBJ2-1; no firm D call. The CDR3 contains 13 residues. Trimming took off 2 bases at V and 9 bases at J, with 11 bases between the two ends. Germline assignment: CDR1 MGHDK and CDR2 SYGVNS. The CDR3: CASSEELASEQFF. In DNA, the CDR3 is TGTGCCAGCAGTGAAGAGTTAGCAAGTGAGCAGTTCTTC. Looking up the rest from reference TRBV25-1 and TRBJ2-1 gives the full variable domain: EADIYQTPRYLVIGTGKKITLECSQTMGHDKMYWYQQDPGMELHLIHYSYGVNSTEKGDLSSESTVSRIRTEHFPLTLESARPSHTSQYLCASSEELASEQFFGPGTRLTVL.

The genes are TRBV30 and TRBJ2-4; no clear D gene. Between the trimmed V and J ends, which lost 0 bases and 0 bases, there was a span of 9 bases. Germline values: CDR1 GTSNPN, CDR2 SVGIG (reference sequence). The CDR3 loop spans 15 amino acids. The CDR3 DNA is TGTGCCTGGAGTGTACAGACACTAGCCAAAAACATTCAGTACTTC. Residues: CAWSVQTLAKNIQYF. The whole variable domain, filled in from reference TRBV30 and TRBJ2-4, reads SQTIHQWPATLVQPVGSPLSLECTVEGTSNPNLYWYRQAAGRGLQLLFYSVGIGQISSEVPQNLSASRPQDRQFILSSKKLLLSDSGFYLCAWSVQTLAKNIQYFGAGTRLSVL.

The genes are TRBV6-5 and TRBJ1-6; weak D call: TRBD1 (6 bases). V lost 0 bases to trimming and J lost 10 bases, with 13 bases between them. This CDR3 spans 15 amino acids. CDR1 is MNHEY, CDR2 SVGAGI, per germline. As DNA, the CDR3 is TGTGCCAGCAGTTACTCTCGCAGGGGAGGATCACCCCTCCACTTT. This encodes CASSYSRRGGSPLHF.

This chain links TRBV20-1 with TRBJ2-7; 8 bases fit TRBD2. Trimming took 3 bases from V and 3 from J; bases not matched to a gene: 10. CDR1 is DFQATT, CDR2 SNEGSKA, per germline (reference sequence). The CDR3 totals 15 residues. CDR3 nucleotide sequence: TGCAGTGCTAGTAATTCCGGCGGGACTAGCTACGAGCAGTACTTC. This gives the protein CSASNSGGTSYEQYF.

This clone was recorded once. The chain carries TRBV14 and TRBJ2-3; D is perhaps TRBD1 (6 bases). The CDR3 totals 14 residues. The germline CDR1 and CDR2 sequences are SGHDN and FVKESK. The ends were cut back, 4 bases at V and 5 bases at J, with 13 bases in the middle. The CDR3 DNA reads TGTGCCAGCAGCCTTCGACAGGTACAAGATACGCAGTATTTT. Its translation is CASSLRQVQDTQYF.

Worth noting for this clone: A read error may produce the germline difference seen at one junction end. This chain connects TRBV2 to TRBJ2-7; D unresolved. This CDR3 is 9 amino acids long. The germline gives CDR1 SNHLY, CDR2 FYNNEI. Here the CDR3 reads CASSPPPDF. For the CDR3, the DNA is TGTGCCAGCAGTCCCCCCCCAGACTTC.

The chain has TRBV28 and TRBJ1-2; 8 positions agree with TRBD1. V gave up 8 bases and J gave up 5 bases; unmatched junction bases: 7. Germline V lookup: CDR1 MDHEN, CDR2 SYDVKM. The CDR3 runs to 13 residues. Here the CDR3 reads CASGTGGRYGYTF. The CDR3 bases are TGTGCCAGCGGCACAGGGGGGAGGTATGGCTACACCTTC.

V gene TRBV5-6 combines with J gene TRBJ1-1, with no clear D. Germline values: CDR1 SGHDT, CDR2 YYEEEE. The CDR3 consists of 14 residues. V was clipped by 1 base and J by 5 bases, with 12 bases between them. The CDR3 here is CASSLPRKGTEAFF. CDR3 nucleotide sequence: TGTGCCAGCAGCTTGCCCAGGAAAGGGACTGAAGCTTTCTTT. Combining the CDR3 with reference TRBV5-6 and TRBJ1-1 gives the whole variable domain DAGVTQSPTHLIKTRGQQVTLRCSPKSGHDTVSWYQQALGQGPQFIFQYYEEEERQRGNFPDRFSGHQFPNYSSELNVNALLLGDSALYLCASSLPRKGTEAFFGQGTRLTVV.

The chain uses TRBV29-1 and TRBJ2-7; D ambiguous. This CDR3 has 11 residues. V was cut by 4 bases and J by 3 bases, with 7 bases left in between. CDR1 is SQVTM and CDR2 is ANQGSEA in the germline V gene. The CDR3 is CSVVYLYEQYF. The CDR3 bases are TGCAGCGTTGTTTACCTCTACGAGCAGTACTTC.